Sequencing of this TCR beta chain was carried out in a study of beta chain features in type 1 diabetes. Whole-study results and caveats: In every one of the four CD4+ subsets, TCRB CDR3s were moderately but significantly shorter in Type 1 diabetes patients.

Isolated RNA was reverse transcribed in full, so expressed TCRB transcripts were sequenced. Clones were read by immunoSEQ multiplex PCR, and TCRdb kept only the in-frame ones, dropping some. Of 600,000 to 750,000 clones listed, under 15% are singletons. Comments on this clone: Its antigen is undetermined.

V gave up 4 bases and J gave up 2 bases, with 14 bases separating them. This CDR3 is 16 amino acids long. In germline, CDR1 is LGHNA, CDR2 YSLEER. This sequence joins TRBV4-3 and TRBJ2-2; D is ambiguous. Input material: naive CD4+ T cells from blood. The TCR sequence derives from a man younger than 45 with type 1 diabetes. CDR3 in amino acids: CASSLLQEANTGELFF. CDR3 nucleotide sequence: TGCGCCAGCAGCCTCCTACAAGAAGCAAACACCGGGGAGCTGTTTTTT.